This T cell receptor beta chain stems from a study of CD8 T cells in ankylosing spondylitis (dated by TCRdb to about 2017). Notes on the research overall: To find TCR variants linked to disease, the study profiled T cell receptor beta repertoires in ankylosing spondylitis patients and healthy donors. The full study cohort was made up of under 30 ankylosing spondylitis patients and fewer than 120 healthy donors. Samples of peripheral blood were taken, and for ankylosing spondylitis patients, synovial fluid was collected as well. Summary of the overall study and its limitations: Blood from ankylosing spondylitis patients appeared to be characterized by a TCR beta motif made up of several highly homologous amino acid variants. The disease-linked clones were reported to be significantly enriched in matched synovial fluid samples from ankylosing spondylitis patients. Some motif variants were previously reported in synovial fluid and blood of reactive arthritis patients, suggesting common disease-initiation mechanisms. The disease-linked clones showed a CD8+ phenotype and occurred at relatively low frequencies in peripheral blood.

This sample was sequenced with an Illumina HiSeq 2500. TCR beta libraries were prepared by quantitative 5'-RACE with molecular barcodes. In the authors' own workflow: To identify disease-linked TCR variants, a new computational method was used, one built on a probabilistic model of VDJ rearrangement. The public reads were quality trimmed at Q25 with fastp and then assembled into clones with MiXCR by TCRdb, keeping productive beta chains. Every entry covers one CDR3 protein and lists the most common genes and DNA from its rows. TCRdb assigned the V and J calls; the authors' analysis was not used. Within this sample are more than 600,000 distinct CDR3 sequences, with around 20% of them counted one time only. The ten largest account for 19% of the sample. Ten or more counts support this clonotype. Its antigen is unknown. No quality values exist for individual bases; no much larger clone is one base distant.

The junction shows trimming of 6 bases on V and 5 bases on J, plus 10 bases between the germline ends. Taken from cysteine to phenylalanine, the CDR3 has 12 residues. The read is trimmed to its CDR3 DNA, 36 bases read in frame from base 1. The receptor comes from a male donor with ankylosing spondylitis. The sample comprised blood, either unsorted or a sorted T cell fraction (not recorded which). The chain is encoded by TRBV12-3 or TRBV12-4 joined to TRBJ1-1, with the D gene uncertain. The nucleotides read TGTGCCAGCAGGCAAGGACGGACTGAAGCTTTCTTT. It encodes CASRQGRTEAFF.